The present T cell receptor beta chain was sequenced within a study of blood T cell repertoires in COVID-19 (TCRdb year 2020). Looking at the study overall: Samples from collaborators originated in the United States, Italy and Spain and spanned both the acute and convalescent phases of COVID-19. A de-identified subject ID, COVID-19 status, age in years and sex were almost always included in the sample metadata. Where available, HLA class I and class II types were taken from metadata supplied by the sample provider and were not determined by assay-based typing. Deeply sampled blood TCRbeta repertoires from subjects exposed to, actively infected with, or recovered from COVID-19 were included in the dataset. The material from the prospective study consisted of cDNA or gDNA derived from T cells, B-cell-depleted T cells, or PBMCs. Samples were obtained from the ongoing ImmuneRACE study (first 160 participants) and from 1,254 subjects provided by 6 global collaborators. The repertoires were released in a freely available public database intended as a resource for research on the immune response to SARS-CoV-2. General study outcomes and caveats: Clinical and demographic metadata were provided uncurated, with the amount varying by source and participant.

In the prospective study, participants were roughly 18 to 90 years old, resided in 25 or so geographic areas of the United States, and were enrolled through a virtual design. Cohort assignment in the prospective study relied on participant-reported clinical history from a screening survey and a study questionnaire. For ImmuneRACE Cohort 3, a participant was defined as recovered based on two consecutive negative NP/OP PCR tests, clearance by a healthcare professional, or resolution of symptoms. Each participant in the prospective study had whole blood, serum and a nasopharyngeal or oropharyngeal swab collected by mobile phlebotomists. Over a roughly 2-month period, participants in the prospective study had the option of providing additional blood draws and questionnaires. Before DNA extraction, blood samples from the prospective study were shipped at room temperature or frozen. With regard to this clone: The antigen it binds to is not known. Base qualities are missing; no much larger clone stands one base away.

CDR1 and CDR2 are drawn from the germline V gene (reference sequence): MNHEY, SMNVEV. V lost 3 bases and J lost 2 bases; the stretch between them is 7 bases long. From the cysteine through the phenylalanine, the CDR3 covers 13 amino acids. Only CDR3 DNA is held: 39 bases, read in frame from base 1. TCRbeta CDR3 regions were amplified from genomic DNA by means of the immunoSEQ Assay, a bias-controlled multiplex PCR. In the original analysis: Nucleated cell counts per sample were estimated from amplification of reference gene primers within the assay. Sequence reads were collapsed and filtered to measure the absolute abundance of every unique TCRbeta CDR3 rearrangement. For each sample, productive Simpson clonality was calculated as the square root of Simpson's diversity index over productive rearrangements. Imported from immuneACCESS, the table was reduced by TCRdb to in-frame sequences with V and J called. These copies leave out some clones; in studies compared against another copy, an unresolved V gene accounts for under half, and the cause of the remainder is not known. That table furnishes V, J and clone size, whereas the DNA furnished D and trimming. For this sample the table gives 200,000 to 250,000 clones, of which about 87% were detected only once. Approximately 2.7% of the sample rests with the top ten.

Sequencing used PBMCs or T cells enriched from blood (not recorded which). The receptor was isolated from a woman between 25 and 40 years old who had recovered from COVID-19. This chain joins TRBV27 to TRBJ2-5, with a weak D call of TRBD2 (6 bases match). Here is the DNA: TGTGCCAGCAGTTTCGGGGGACAAGAGACCCAGTACTTC. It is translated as CASSFGGQETQYF.